Shown below are 24 T cell receptor beta chains from a single sample sequenced in a study of blood T cell repertoires in COVID-19. The repertoire was sequenced with immunoSEQ multiplex PCR; TCRdb's copy has only in-frame clones and lacks some. The data show roughly 200,000 clones, approximately 80% seen once. The sequencing input was peripheral blood. The receptors shown here come from a woman in her thirties or forties with COVID-19, enrolled during active disease.

The chain couples TRBV27 to TRBJ2-5, with TRBD2 matching over 7 bases. In germline, CDR1 is MNHEY, CDR2 SMNVEV (reference sequence). The V segment lost 5 bases and the J segment 4 bases; nucleotides outside the gene matches: 10. The CDR3 is 15 residues long. CDR3 protein: CASSPFRGRVETQYF. The CDR3 DNA reads as TGTGCCAGCAGTCCCTTTCGGGGGAGGGTAGAGACCCAGTACTTC.

V gene TRBV28 combines with J gene TRBJ1-5, with 9 bases fitting TRBD1. The junction had 10 bases not matched to a gene; V was cut back by 4 bases and J by 6 bases. CDR1 and CDR2 (germline): MDHEN, SYDVKM. The CDR3 has 16 residues. DNA of the CDR3: TGTGCCAGCAGTTATCGAACAGGGGGCAGGGGTCAGCCCCAGCATTTT. This codes for CASSYRTGGRGQPQHF.

The rearrangement links TRBV28 to TRBJ2-1; tentatively, D is TRBD2 (6 bases). Germline CDR1 reads MDHEN; CDR2 reads SYDVKM. This CDR3 comprises 15 residues. The ends were cut back, 2 bases at V and 4 bases at J, with 12 bases in the middle. CDR3 bases: TGTGCCAGCAGTTTAGATAGCGGATTATACAATGAGCAGTTCTTC. Encoded protein: CASSLDSGLYNEQFF.

This sequence joins TRBV7-6 and TRBJ2-3, with TRBD2 matching over 14 bases. The trim removed 5 bases at V and 0 bases at J, leaving 1 base unmatched. CDR3 length: 16 residues. Per the germline V gene, CDR1 is SGHVS and CDR2 is FNYEAQ. CDR3 coding DNA: TGTGCCAGCAGCGGGACTAGCGGGGGTAGCACAGATACGCAGTATTTT. Translated: CASSGTSGGSTDTQYF.

The V and J genes are TRBV19 and TRBJ1-2, with D hard to call. CDR3 size: 12 residues. Germline V CDR1 and CDR2: LNHDA, SQIVND (reference sequence). Trimming removed 8 bases from V and 4 bases from J, with 11 bases in between. The CDR3 reads CASVGGSYGYTF. The CDR3 DNA sequence: TGTGCCAGTGTAGGCGGCAGCTATGGCTACACCTTC.

The rearrangement links TRBV10-1 to TRBJ1-6; D might be TRBD1 (6 bases). V lost 9 bases, J lost 6 bases, and 15 bases lay in between. The CDR3 covers 14 residues. Germline V gene sequence: CDR1 WNHNN, CDR2 SYGVQD (reference sequence). CDR3 DNA sequence: TGCGCCAGTGTGAAGACAGGAGGTAATTCACCCCTCCACTTT. Translation: CASVKTGGNSPLHF.

For this clone: A read error may produce the germline difference seen at one junction end. For the CDR3, the DNA is TGTGCCAGCAGCCAAGCGGAGTCGGGCAGGGTGGATTTC. Encoded protein: CASSQAESGRVDF. V and J are TRBV3-1 (or the pseudogene TRBV3-2) and TRBJ1-2; a possible D gene is TRBD1 (5 bases). This CDR3 region has 13 residues. CDR1 and CDR2 (germline): LGHDT, YNNKEL (reference sequence).

The genes are TRBV28 and TRBJ1-6; D may be TRBD1 (5 bases). The CDR3 extends over 17 amino acids. Trimming left V 7 bases short and J 0 bases short, with 16 bases between. Looked up from germline, CDR1 is MDHEN and CDR2 is SYDVKM. DNA for the CDR3: TGTGCCAGCACCCCCGGGGGGGGGAGCTCCTATAATTCACCCCTCCACTTT. Its protein product is CASTPGGGSSYNSPLHF.

This clone was seen only a few times. Here the CDR3 DNA reads TGTGCCAGCAGCTATAACGGACAGGGTGGAACCTTC. This codes for CASSYNGQGGTF. This chain links TRBV7-9 with TRBJ1-2; the match to TRBD1 covers 8 bases. The germline V gene encodes CDR1 SEHNR and CDR2 FQNEAQ (reference sequence). The ends lost 4 bases at V and 14 bases at J; junction bases unmatched: 9. The CDR3 consists of 12 residues.

The chain uses TRBV7-7 and TRBJ2-2; 8 bases match TRBD1. V lost 5 bases, J lost 8 bases, and 7 bases stayed unmatched. The CDR3 length is 14 residues. CDR1 SSHAT and CDR2 FNYEAQ come from the germline V gene (reference sequence). CDR3 amino acids: CASSPRTGTGELFF. In DNA, the CDR3 is TGTGCCAGCAGCCCGAGGACAGGGACAGGGGAGCTGTTTTTT.

This chain uses TRBV19 with TRBJ2-3; the D gene is possibly TRBD1 (7 bases). The CDR3 spans 11 residues. The ends were cut back, 6 bases at V and 9 bases at J, with 10 bases in the middle. From germline, CDR1 is LNHDA and CDR2 SQIVND (reference sequence). The CDR3 region has the DNA TGTGCCAGTAGGTCAGGGGGGACGCAGTATTTT. Protein sequence: CASRSGGTQYF.

V usage is TRBV19 and J usage is TRBJ1-2, with TRBD1 as a possible D gene (5 bases). Trimming removed 4 bases from V and 2 bases from J, with 8 bases in between. This CDR3 comprises 13 residues. The germline gives CDR1 LNHDA, CDR2 SQIVND (reference sequence). The CDR3: CASSNRQNYGYTF. CDR3 nucleotides: TGTGCCAGTAGTAATCGACAGAACTATGGCTACACCTTC.

V is TRBV23-1 and J is TRBJ1-5, with D tentatively TRBD1 (5 bases). TRBV23-1 is an ORF, with its function uncertain. The CDR3 is 18 amino acids. The V and J ends lost 0 bases and 0 bases respectively, with 15 bases between them. CDR3 sequence (DNA): TGCGCCAGCAGTCAATCGGGGCGGAGTTTTGATAGCAATCAGCCCCAGCATTTT. Translating gives CASSQSGRSFDSNQPQHF.

This clone was counted once. The V and J genes are TRBV6-5 and TRBJ1-1; 7 bases map to TRBD1. The CDR3 consists of 15 residues. Per germline, CDR1 MNHEY and CDR2 SVGAGI. The V and J ends lost 9 bases and 4 bases, in that order; junction bases with no gene match: 14. The CDR3: CASSIPQGMGTEAFF. The DNA of the CDR3 is TGTGCCAGTTCAATTCCACAGGGGATGGGCACTGAAGCTTTCTTT.

The DNA of the CDR3 is TGTGCCAGCAGCCAAGCGGGACTAGCGGGAGGGCTCGGCTCTGGGGCCAACGTCCTGACTTTC. Amino acids: CASSQAGLAGGLGSGANVLTF. This sequence joins TRBV4-2 and TRBJ2-6; TRBD2 aligns across 16 bases. This CDR3 is 21 amino acids long. CDR1 LGHNA and CDR2 YNFKEQ come from the germline V gene. The V and J ends lost 1 base and 0 bases, in that order; junction bases with no gene match: 6.

The chain couples TRBV7-9 to TRBJ2-2; a possible D gene is TRBD1 (5 bases). This CDR3 region has 15 residues. CDR1 is SEHNR and CDR2 is FQNEAQ in the germline V gene (reference sequence). Trimming cost V 1 base and J 6 bases, with 12 bases left between them. In DNA, the CDR3 is TGTGCCAGCAGCTTAGAGGGTCTCAGGGCCGGGGAGCTGTTTTTT. Its translation: CASSLEGLRAGELFF.

This clone was picked up one time. As DNA, the CDR3 is TGCAGCGTTGGGGCAGGGACTAGCACAGATACGCAGTATTTT. This codes for CSVGAGTSTDTQYF. This chain joins TRBV29-1 and TRBJ2-3, with D tentatively TRBD2 (6 bases). The V and J ends lost 4 bases and 0 bases respectively, with 11 bases between them. Germline V gives CDR1 SQVTM, CDR2 ANQGSEA. The CDR3 is made up of 14 amino acids.

The chain links TRBV12-5 to TRBJ2-2, with D unclear. CDR3 size: 15 residues. The germline gives CDR1 LGHNT, CDR2 FRNRAP. CDR3 DNA sequence: TGTGCCTCTACACTACTACCGCGGAACACCGGGGAGCTGTTTTTT. Residues: CASTLLPRNTGELFF.

CDR3 in amino acids: CASTYWTFIPSYEQYF. Here the CDR3 DNA reads TGCGCCAGCACATATTGGACATTTATTCCCTCCTACGAGCAGTACTTC. This chain joins TRBV10-1 and TRBJ2-7; D might be TRBD1 (5 bases). The V end was cut by 7 bases, the J end by 0 bases, with 19 bases between. In germline, CDR1 is WNHNN, CDR2 SYGVQD (reference sequence). CDR3 size: 16 residues.

The CDR3 nucleotides read TGTGCCAGCAGTTACGGCAGCGGGGGGGCCCAAGAGACCCAGTACTTC. Amino acid sequence: CASSYGSGGAQETQYF. The rearrangement uses TRBV6-2 or TRBV6-3 and TRBJ2-5; 10 bases are a match to TRBD2. V shed 2 bases and J 1 base; nucleotides not matched to a gene: 4. The CDR3 is 16 residues long. The germline V gene has CDR1 MNHEY and CDR2 SVGEGT.

The chain combines TRBV3-1 (or the pseudogene TRBV3-2) with TRBJ1-2, with 8 bases that match TRBD1. The CDR3 is 16 amino acids. Germline V CDR1 and CDR2: LGHDT, YNNKEL (reference sequence). The trim removed 1 base at V and 10 bases at J, leaving 14 bases unmatched. The CDR3 loop is CASSQVPQTGGSIYTF. DNA of the CDR3: TGTGCCAGCAGCCAAGTTCCCCAAACAGGGGGGTCGATCTACACCTTC.

The chain uses TRBV5-1 and TRBJ1-2; D may be TRBD1 (5 bases). V lost 1 base to trimming and J lost 3 bases, with 7 bases between them. CDR1 is SGHRS, CDR2 YFSETQ, per germline. The CDR3 has 13 amino acids. The CDR3, as DNA: TGCGCCAGCAGCTTGTGGGGGGACTATGGCTACACCTTC. It yields the protein CASSLWGDYGYTF.

This chain connects TRBV2 to TRBJ2-7; 8 positions agree with TRBD1. This CDR3 region has 15 residues. V lost 2 bases to trimming and J lost 5 bases; unmatched junction nucleotides: 8. Germline values: CDR1 SNHLY, CDR2 FYNNEI. CDR3 amino acids: CASSEPNRGRHEQYF. The CDR3 DNA reads as TGTGCCAGCAGTGAACCAAACAGGGGGAGGCACGAGCAGTACTTC.

In its sample, this clone was seen once. V usage is TRBV6-5 and J usage is TRBJ1-2; D possibly corresponds to TRBD1 (6 bases). Trimming shortened V by 6 bases and J by 3 bases, and 11 bases separated the two germline ends. Germline values: CDR1 MNHEY, CDR2 SVGAGI. The CDR3 is made up of 13 amino acids. The CDR3: CASSQNRDYGYTF. The CDR3 bases are TGTGCCAGCAGCCAGAACAGGGACTATGGCTACACCTTC.